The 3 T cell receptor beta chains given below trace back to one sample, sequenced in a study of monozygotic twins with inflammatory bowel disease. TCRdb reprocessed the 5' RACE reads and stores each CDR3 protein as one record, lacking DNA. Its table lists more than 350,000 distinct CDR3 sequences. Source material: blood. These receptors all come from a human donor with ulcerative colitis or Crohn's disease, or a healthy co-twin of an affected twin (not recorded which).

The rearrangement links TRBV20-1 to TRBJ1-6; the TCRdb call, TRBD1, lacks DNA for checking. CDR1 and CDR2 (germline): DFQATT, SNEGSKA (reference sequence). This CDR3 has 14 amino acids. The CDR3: CSAMKDRGNSPLHF.

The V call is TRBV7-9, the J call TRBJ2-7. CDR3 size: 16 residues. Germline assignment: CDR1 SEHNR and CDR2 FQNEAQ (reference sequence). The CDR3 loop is CASSLLSGGRASEQYF. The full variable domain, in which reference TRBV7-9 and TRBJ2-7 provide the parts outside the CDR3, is DTGVSQNPRHKITKRGQNVTFRCDPISEHNRLYWYRQTLGQGPEFLTYFQNEAQLEKSRLLSDRFSAERPKGSFSTLEIQRTEQGDSAMYLCASSLLSGGRASEQYFGPGTRLTVT.

The CDR3 protein is CASSYSNRQWLGTEAFF. The chain joins TRBV6-5 to TRBJ1-1; TCRdb proposes TRBD1, but this gene call is untestable without DNA. This CDR3 has 17 residues. Looked up from germline, CDR1 is MNHEY and CDR2 is SVGAGI.